This T cell receptor (beta chain) is drawn from a study of blood T cells in healthy people across ages. Germline V gene sequence: CDR1 MNHEY, CDR2 SMNVEV (reference sequence). The CDR3 is made up of 18 amino acids. J lost 1 base, V lost 2 bases, and 12 bases had no gene match. PCR was performed a second time for 7 to 11 cycles using a sample-barcoded 5' primer and a J-beta primer mix. Via MiXCR, TCRdb re-called the 5' RACE reads, giving one row per CDR3 protein. This repertoire shows roughly 900,000 distinct CDR3 sequences, 25% to 35% found once; its top ten account for 15% to 20%. This clonotype appeared a few times.

This clonotype was obtained from a woman aged 80 or over in good health. The sample taken for sequencing was blood. This chain uses TRBV27 with TRBJ2-3, with 7 bases that match TRBD1. The CDR3 spells CASSLGAGTAMGTDTQYF. The CDR3 DNA follows: TGTGCCAGCAGTTTAGGAGCCGGGACAGCCATGGGCACAGATACGCAGTATTTT.